This is a list of T cell receptor beta chains from one sample in a study of blood T cell repertoires in COVID-19. Assay used: immunoSEQ multiplex PCR; TCRdb lists only in-frame clones, some missing. There are some 20,000 clones in the sample; around 89% occur only once, and 6.5% to 9.5% lies in the top ten. The sequenced sample was peripheral blood. These receptors all stem from a woman in her sixties with active COVID-19. Each CDR3 is given with its conserved first and last residue. Fields, in order: J gene, clone size, V gene, D gene, CDR3 length, CDR3 DNA, CDR3 protein. A D gene is named only where the DNA matches it firmly. Not all rows give a size; the values are once, few, many and, for expanded clones, a class.

TRBJ1-3 . TRBV12-3/TRBV12-4 . 12 TGTGCCAGCAGTTTCGAGGGAAACACCATATATTTT CASSFEGNTIYF
TRBJ2-5 . TRBV7-2 TRBD2 15 TGTGCCAGCAGCTTAGAAGCGGGGGAACAAGAGACCCAGTACTTC CASSLEAGEQETQYF
TRBJ1-5 . TRBV6-5 . 14 TGTGCCAGCGGAAAGGGGAACAGAATTCAGCCCCAGCATTTT CASGKGNRIQPQHF
TRBJ2-5 . TRBV7-9 . 15 TGTGCCAGCAGCTTAGGGCAGGCCACCAGGGAGACCCAGTACTTC CASSLGQATRETQYF
TRBJ2-5 . TRBV3-1/TRBV3-2 . 16 TGTGCCAGCAGCCAAGGAGGGTGGAGAAGTCGAGAGACCCAGTACTTC CASSQGGWRSRETQYF
TRBJ1-5 . TRBV2 TRBD1 16 TGTGCCAGCAGTTTCCGGGACAGCGCCGTCAATCAGCCCCAGCATTTT CASSFRDSAVNQPQHF
TRBJ2-2 . TRBV5-1 . 15 TGCGCCAGCAGCCCCACGGTAGGCCAGGGCGGGGAGCTGTTTTTT CASSPTVGQGGELFF
TRBJ2-2 . TRBV7-2 . 17 TGTGCCAGCAGTTTAAAGGTGACAGCCTCGATGGACGGGGAGCTGTTTTTT CASSLKVTASMDGELFF
TRBJ1-4 . TRBV6-5 . 15 TGTGCCAGCAGTTACAGCCCGGGAGTTAATGAAAAACTGTTTTTT CASSYSPGVNEKLFF
TRBJ2-7 . TRBV10-3 TRBD2 19 TGTGCCATCAGTGAGAGTACGCTAGCGGGGGGGTCCCATTCCTACGAGCAGTACTTC CAISESTLAGGSHSYEQYF
TRBJ2-2 . TRBV24-1 . 17 TGTGCCACCAGTGATACTCCCGGGACACGAGACACCGGGGAGCTGTTTTTT CATSDTPGTRDTGELFF
TRBJ1-2 . TRBV10-2 TRBD1 16 TGCGCCAGCAGTACGCGGGACAGAGTTAGGTTTTATGGCTACACCTTC CASSTRDRVRFYGYTF
TRBJ1-2 few TRBV5-1 . 13 TGCGCCAGCAGCTTGGCGGTTTCCTATGGCTACACCTTC CASSLAVSYGYTF
TRBJ2-7 . TRBV5-4 TRBD1 16 TGTGCCAGCAGCTTGGCCCCCAGGGGGAGCTCCTACGAGCAGTACTTC CASSLAPRGSSYEQYF
TRBJ1-2 . TRBV6-5 TRBD1 14 TGTGCCAGCAGTCTCTCGACAGGGTACTATGGCTACACCTTC CASSLSTGYYGYTF
TRBJ2-2 once TRBV10-3 . 15 TGTGCCATCAGTGAGTCGAACAAGAACACCGGGGAGCTGTTTTTT CAISESNKNTGELFF
TRBJ1-5 once TRBV3-1/TRBV3-2 TRBD1 14 TGTGCCAGCAGCGACAGGGGTGGCAATCAGCCCCAGCATTTT CASSDRGGNQPQHF
TRBJ2-1 . TRBV5-1 . 13 TGCGCCAGCAGCTTGCGGGGGGCGGATGAGCAGTTCTTC CASSLRGADEQFF
TRBJ2-3 . TRBV12-3/TRBV12-4 . 13 TGTGCCAGCGGGGCCCTACGCACAGATACGCAGTATTTT CASGALRTDTQYF
TRBJ2-1 . TRBV24-1 TRBD2 15 TGTGCCACCAGTGATTTTGGGACTAGTCACAATGAGCAGTTCTTC CATSDFGTSHNEQFF
TRBJ1-2 medium-sized TRBV29-1 TRBD1 14 TGCAGCGTTGCGGGACAGGGGGACTTCTATGGCTACACCTTC CSVAGQGDFYGYTF
TRBJ2-1 . TRBV27 TRBD2 16 TGTGCCAGCAGTTTACCGGGCGGGGGCTCCTACAATGAGCAGTTCTTC CASSLPGGGSYNEQFF
TRBJ1-1 . TRBV5-1 . 15 TGCGCCAGCAGCTTGGCCGGGACGGGGGGCGCTGAAGCTTTCTTT CASSLAGTGGAEAFF
TRBJ1-5 . TRBV5-1 TRBD1 15 TGCGCCAGCAGCTTGCAGGGGGAAGGCAATCAGCCCCAGCATTTT CASSLQGEGNQPQHF
TRBJ2-7 . TRBV6-5 . 12 TGTGCCAGCAAACCAGGGCTGGGCGAGCAGTACTTC CASKPGLGEQYF
TRBJ2-5 . TRBV2 . 12 TGTGCCACCGGCCGGACTATAGAGACCCAGTACTTC CATGRTIETQYF
TRBJ2-2 . TRBV9 . 14 TGTGCCAGCAGCTCCCCCCCGAGCCCCGGGGAGCTGTTTTTT CASSSPPSPGELFF
TRBJ2-1 few TRBV7-9 . 17 TGTGCCAGCAGCAGCGAGGGGCCTAGCCCCGGCGGGGATGAGCAGTTCTTC CASSSEGPSPGGDEQFF
TRBJ1-2 . TRBV20-1 . 11 TGCAGTGCTACCAGGGTGGGCGGCTACACCTTC CSATRVGGYTF
TRBJ2-1 . TRBV5-1 . 15 TGCGCCAGCAGCCCCGAAAACAGCCTATACAATGAGCAGTTCTTC CASSPENSLYNEQFF
TRBJ1-1 . TRBV18 TRBD1 16 TGTGCCAGCTCGCCGAATGGACAGGGATTGAACACTGAAGCTTTCTTT CASSPNGQGLNTEAFF
TRBJ2-4 . TRBV7-2 TRBD2 14 TGTGCCAGCAGCTTAGTGGGACTAGCGAACATTCAGTACTTC CASSLVGLANIQYF
TRBJ2-3 . TRBV2 TRBD2 15 TGTGCCAGCAGCCCGACTAGCGGAGATTCTAATACGCAGTATTTT CASSPTSGDSNTQYF
TRBJ2-7 . TRBV15 . 19 TGTGCCACCAGCAGAGATCCCCCCCGAGGCGGGGAAGTTGATGGCGAGCAGTACTTC CATSRDPPRGGEVDGEQYF
TRBJ1-2 . TRBV12-3/TRBV12-4 . 13 TGTGCCAGCAGTAACGACAGAGGTCATGGCTACACCTTC CASSNDRGHGYTF
TRBJ1-4 . TRBV6-5 TRBD1 14 TGTGCCAGCAGGCTAGACAGGGGAGTTGAAAAACTGTTTTTT CASRLDRGVEKLFF
TRBJ2-3 . TRBV29-1 . 14 TGCAGCGTTGCCCCGGGATCTGCGACGGATACGCAGTATTTT CSVAPGSATDTQYF
TRBJ2-3 . TRBV7-2 . 15 TGTGCCAGCAGCTTACTGGGGGGGCCGACAGATACGCAGTATTTT CASSLLGGPTDTQYF